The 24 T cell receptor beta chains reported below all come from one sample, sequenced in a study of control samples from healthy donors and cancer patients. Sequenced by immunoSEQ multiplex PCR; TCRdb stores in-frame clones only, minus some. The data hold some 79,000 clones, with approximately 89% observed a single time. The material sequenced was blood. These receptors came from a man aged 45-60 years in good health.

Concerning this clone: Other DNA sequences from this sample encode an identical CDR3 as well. The CDR3 sequence: CASSVGATEAFF. CDR3 coding DNA: TGTGCCAGCAGTGTAGGGGCCACTGAAGCTTTCTTT. The rearrangement joins TRBV2 to TRBJ1-1; D is possibly TRBD1 (5 bases). V lost 4 bases and J 4 bases, leaving 7 bases between the germline ends. Germline CDR1 SNHLY, CDR2 FYNNEI. The length of the CDR3 is 12 residues.

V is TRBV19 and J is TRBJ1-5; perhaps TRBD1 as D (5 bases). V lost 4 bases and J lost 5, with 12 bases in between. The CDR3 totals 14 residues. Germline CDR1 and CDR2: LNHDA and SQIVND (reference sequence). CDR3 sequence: CASSRRDGHQPQHF. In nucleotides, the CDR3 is TGTGCCAGTAGTAGGCGGGACGGTCATCAGCCCCAGCATTTT.

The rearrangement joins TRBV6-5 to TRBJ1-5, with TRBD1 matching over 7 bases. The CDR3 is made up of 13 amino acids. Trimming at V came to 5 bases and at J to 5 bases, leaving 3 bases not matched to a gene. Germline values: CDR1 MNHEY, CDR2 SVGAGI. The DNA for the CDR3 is TGTGCCAGCAGTCGACAGGGCGATCAGCCCCAGCATTTT. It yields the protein CASSRQGDQPQHF.

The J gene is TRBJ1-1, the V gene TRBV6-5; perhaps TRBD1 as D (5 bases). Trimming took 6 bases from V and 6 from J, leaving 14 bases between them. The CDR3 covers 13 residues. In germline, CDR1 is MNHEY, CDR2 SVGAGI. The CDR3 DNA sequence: TGTGCCAGCAGGTCCCAGGGATTCCCTGAAGCTTTCTTT. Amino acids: CASRSQGFPEAFF.

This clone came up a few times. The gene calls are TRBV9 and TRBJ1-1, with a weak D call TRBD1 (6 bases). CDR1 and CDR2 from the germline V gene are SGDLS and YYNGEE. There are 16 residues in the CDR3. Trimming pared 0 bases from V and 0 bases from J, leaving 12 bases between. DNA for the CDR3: TGTGCCAGCAGCGTAGAGGGGGGTGCTATGAACACTGAAGCTTTCTTT. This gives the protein CASSVEGGAMNTEAFF. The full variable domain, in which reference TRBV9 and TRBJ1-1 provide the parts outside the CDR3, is DSGVTQTPKHLITATGQRVTLRCSPRSGDLSVYWYQQSLDQGLQFLIQYYNGEERAKGNILERFSAQQFPDLHSELNLSSLELGDSALYFCASSVEGGAMNTEAFFGQGTRLTVV.

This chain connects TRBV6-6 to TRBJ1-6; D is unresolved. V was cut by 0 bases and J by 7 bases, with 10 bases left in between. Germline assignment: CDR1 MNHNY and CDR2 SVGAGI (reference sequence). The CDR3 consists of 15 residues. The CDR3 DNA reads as TGTGCCAGCAGTTACTCAACCCTGTTGAATTCACCCCTCCACTTT. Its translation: CASSYSTLLNSPLHF.

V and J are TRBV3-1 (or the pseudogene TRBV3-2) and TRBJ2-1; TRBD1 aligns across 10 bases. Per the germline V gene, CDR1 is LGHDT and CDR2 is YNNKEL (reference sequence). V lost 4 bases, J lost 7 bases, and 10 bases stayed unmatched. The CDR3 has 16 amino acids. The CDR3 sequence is CASSPLWTGGANEQFF. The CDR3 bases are TGTGCCAGCAGCCCGTTGTGGACAGGGGGTGCAAATGAGCAGTTCTTC.

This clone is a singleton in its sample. CDR3 DNA: TGTGCCAGCAGCCAAAGCTTCTACGAGCAGTACTTC. Its translation: CASSQSFYEQYF. This chain connects TRBV14 to TRBJ2-7; D remains unclear. Germline V gene sequence: CDR1 SGHDN, CDR2 FVKESK. Trimming left V 2 bases short and J 3 bases short, with 5 bases between. This CDR3 comprises 12 residues.

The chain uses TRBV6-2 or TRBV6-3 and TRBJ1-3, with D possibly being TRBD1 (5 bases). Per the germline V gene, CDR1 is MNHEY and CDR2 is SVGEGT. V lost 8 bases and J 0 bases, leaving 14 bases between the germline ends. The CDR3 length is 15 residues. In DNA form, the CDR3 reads TGTGCCAGCGGCCCGGGACTTCACTCTGGAAACACCATATATTTT. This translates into CASGPGLHSGNTIYF.

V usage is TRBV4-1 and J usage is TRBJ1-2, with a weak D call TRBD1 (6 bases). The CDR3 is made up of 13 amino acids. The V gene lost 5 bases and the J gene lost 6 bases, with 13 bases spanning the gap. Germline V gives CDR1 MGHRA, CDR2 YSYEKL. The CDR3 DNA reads TGCGCCAGCAGCGCCTCACCAGGGGATGGCTACACCTTC. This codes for CASSASPGDGYTF.

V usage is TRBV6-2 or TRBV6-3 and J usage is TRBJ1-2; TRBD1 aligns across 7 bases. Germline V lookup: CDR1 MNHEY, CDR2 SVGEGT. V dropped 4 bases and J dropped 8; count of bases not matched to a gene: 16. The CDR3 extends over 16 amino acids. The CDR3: CASSLTLRDSLRGYTF. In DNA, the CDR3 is TGTGCCAGCAGTTTAACACTCAGGGACAGCTTGAGGGGCTACACCTTC.

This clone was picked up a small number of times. CDR3 DNA: TGTGCCAGCAGCTTGGGTGGGGGCACAGATACGCAGTATTTT. Protein product: CASSLGGGTDTQYF. The chain couples TRBV5-6 to TRBJ2-3; unclear D gene. V was trimmed by 0 bases and J by 1 base, leaving 6 bases between them. Germline assignment: CDR1 SGHDT and CDR2 YYEEEE. The CDR3 is 14 amino acids.

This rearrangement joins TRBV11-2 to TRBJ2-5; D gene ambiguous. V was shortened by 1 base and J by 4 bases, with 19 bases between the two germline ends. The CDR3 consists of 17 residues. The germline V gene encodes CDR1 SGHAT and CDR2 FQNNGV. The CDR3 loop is CASSLVRRASWGETQYF. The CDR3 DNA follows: TGTGCCAGCAGCTTAGTCCGCCGGGCCTCCTGGGGAGAGACCCAGTACTTC.

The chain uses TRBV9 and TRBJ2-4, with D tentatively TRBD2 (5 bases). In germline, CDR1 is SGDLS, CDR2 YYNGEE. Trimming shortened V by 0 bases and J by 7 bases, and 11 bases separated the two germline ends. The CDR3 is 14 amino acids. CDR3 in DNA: TGTGCCAGCAGCGTAGAGGCGGGCATGAACATTCAGTACTTC. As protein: CASSVEAGMNIQYF.

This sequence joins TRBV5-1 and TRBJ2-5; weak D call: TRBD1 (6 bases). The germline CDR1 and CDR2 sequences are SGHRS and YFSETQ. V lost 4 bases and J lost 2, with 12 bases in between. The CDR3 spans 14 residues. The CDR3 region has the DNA TGCGCCAGCAGCCCCTCGGGACAACAAGAGACCCAGTACTTC. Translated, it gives CASSPSGQQETQYF.

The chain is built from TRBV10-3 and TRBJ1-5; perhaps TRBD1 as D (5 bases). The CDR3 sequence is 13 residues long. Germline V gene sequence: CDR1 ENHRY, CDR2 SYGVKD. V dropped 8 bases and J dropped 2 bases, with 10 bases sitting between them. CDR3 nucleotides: TGTGCCATCGCATGGGACGGCAATCAGCCCCAGCATTTT. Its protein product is CAIAWDGNQPQHF.

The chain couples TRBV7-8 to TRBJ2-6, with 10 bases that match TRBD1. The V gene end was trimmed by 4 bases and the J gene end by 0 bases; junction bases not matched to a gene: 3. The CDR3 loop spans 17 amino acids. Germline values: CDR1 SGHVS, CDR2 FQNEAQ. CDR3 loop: CASSYGQGGSGANVLTF. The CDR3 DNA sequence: TGTGCCAGCAGCTACGGACAGGGGGGCTCTGGGGCCAACGTCCTGACTTTC.

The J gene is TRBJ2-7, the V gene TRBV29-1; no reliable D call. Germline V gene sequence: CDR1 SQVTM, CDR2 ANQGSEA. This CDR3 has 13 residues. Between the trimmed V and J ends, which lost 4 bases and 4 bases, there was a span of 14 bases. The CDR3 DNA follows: TGCAGCGTTGGATTCGGACGGAATTACGAGCAGTACTTC. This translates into CSVGFGRNYEQYF.

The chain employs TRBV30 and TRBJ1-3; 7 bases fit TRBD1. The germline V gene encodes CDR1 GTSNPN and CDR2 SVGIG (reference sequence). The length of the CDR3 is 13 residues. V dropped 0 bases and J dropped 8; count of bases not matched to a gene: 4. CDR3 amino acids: CAWSVQGRDTIYF. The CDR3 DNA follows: TGTGCCTGGAGTGTACAGGGGAGGGACACCATATATTTT.

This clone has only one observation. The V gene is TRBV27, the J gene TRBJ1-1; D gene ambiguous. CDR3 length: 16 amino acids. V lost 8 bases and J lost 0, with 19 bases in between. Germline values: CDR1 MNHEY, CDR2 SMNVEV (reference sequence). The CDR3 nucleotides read TGTGCCAGCTCCTTAAGAACGACCGGGATGAACACTGAAGCTTTCTTT. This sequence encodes CASSLRTTGMNTEAFF.

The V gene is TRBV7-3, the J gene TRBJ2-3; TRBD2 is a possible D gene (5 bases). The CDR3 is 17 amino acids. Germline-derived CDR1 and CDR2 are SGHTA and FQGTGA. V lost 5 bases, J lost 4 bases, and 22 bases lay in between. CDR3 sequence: CASSLSGLRAPPDTQYF. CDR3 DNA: TGTGCCAGCAGCCTAAGCGGTCTGCGGGCCCCCCCAGATACGCAGTATTTT.

The CDR3 bases are TGTGCCAGCAGCAAGATGGGTTATAGCAATCAGCCCCAGCATTTT. Amino acid sequence: CASSKMGYSNQPQHF. The rearrangement links TRBV21-1 to TRBJ1-5. TRBV21-1 corresponds to a pseudogene. The CDR3 consists of 15 residues.

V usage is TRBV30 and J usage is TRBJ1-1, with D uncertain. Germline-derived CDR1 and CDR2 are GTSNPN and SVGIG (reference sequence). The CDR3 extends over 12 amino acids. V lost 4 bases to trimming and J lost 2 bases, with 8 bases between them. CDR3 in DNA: TGTGCCTGGATTTCGTTTAACACTGAAGCTTTCTTT. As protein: CAWISFNTEAFF.

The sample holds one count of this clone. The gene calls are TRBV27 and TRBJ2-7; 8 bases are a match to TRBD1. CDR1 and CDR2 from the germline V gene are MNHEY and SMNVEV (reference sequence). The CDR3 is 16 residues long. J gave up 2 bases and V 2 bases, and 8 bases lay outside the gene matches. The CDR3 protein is CASSLGRQGATYEQYF. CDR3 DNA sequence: TGTGCCAGCAGTTTAGGTCGGCAGGGGGCCACCTACGAGCAGTACTTC.